Following are 16 T cell receptor beta chains from one sample sequenced in a study of blood T cells in healthy people across ages. Alongside a J-beta primer mix, a sample-barcoded 5' primer served in a second PCR lasting about 7 to 12 cycles. TCRdb ran MiXCR on the 5' RACE reads and lists one entry per CDR3 protein. The table records 600,000 or so distinct CDR3 sequences, under 30% of them present only once. Sequencing was carried out using blood. All receptors come from a woman of 80 years or more in good health.

This clonotype came up once. At one end the junction does not follow the germline gene, possibly because of a read error. The chain links TRBV18 to TRBJ2-5; D is ambiguous. This CDR3 comprises 14 residues. The V gene's germline CDR1 is KGHSH and CDR2 LQKENI. CDR3 sequence: CASSPHENQETQHF. The CDR3 nucleotides are TGTGCCAGCTCACCTCACGAAAACCAAGAGACCCAGCACTTC.

In its sample, this clonotype was seen many times. V gene TRBV30 combines with J gene TRBJ2-1; D uncertain. CDR3 length equals 12 residues. Germline values: CDR1 GTSNPN, CDR2 SVGIG (reference sequence). V was trimmed by 4 bases and J by 2 bases, leaving 6 bases between them. CDR3 residues: CAWTVPYNEQFF. The CDR3 nucleotides read TGTGCCTGGACGGTCCCCTACAATGAGCAGTTCTTC. The full variable domain, in which reference TRBV30 and TRBJ2-1 provide the parts outside the CDR3, is SQTIHQWPATLVQPVGSPLSLECTVEGTSNPNLYWYRQAAGRGLQLLFYSVGIGQISSEVPQNLSASRPQDRQFILSSKKLLLSDSGFYLCAWTVPYNEQFFGPGTRLTVL.

This clonotype has at least ten counts. This chain joins TRBV20-1 and TRBJ1-1; 8 bases are shared with TRBD1. Germline-derived CDR1 and CDR2 are DFQATT and SNEGSKA (reference sequence). This CDR3 has 12 amino acids. The V segment lost 4 bases and the J segment 7 bases; nucleotides outside the gene matches: 5. The CDR3 bases are TGCAGTGCTAAGCAGGGGGCAGTTGAAGCTTTCTTT. Encoded protein: CSAKQGAVEAFF.

This clonotype was seen ten or more times. The chain uses TRBV5-1 and TRBJ2-7; TRBD2 matches 8 bases. Trimming at V came to 6 bases and at J to 2 bases, leaving 10 bases not matched to a gene. The germline gives CDR1 SGHRS, CDR2 YFSETQ. The CDR3 totals 15 residues. In nucleotides, the CDR3 is TGCGCCAGCACCCCCGGGCTAGCGGGCACCTACGAGCAGTACTTC. Translated, it gives CASTPGLAGTYEQYF.

The rearrangement joins TRBV9 to TRBJ1-1, with a tentative D call TRBD1 (5 bases). Trimming removed 4 bases from V and 5 bases from J, with 15 bases in between. The CDR3 has 14 residues. Per the germline V gene, CDR1 is SGDLS and CDR2 is YYNGEE. CDR3 region: CASSQGAIGTEAFF. In DNA, the CDR3 is TGTGCCAGCAGCCAAGGGGCGATTGGGACTGAAGCTTTCTTT.

This clonotype was detected ten times or more. The genes are TRBV20-1 and TRBJ2-7, with 7 nucleotides matching TRBD1. V shed 5 bases, J shed 4 bases, and the junction held 8 bases outside the gene matches. Germline CDR1 is DFQATT and CDR2 is SNEGSKA (reference sequence). The CDR3 totals 13 residues. CDR3 sequence: CSALTGTEYEQYF. As DNA, the CDR3 is TGCAGTGCTTTAACCGGGACAGAATACGAGCAGTACTTC.

This clonotype was counted at least ten times. The CDR3 here is CASRKDRTDTQYF. Here the CDR3 DNA reads TGTGCCAGCAGGAAGGACAGGACAGATACGCAGTATTTT. V gene TRBV2 combines with J gene TRBJ2-3; 7 nucleotides align to TRBD1. The CDR3 is 13 residues long. V was pared by 6 bases and J by 3 bases, with 3 bases of the junction left unmatched. CDR1 and CDR2 (germline): SNHLY, FYNNEI.

This clonotype was found a few times. The rearrangement joins TRBV4-2 to TRBJ2-2; 13 bases agree with TRBD2. V shed 5 bases, J shed 7 bases, and the junction held 7 bases outside the gene matches. The CDR3 totals 16 residues. The germline CDR1 and CDR2 sequences are LGHNA and YNFKEQ. The CDR3 DNA is TGTGCCAGCAGCGAAGGGACTAGCGGGGCTAACGGGGAGCTGTTTTTT. Encoded protein: CASSEGTSGANGELFF.

To note about this clonotype: This may stem from a read error, because a much larger clone lies one nucleotide away. J is TRBJ1-1 and V is TRBV9; TRBD1 is a possible D gene (5 bases). The length of the CDR3 is 15 residues. CDR1 and CDR2 (germline): SGDLS, YYNGEE. The V end lost 0 bases, the J end lost 6 bases, and 15 bases lay between the germline ends. In nucleotides, the CDR3 is TGTGCCAGCAGCGTAGGGGGACGGGTCAGCGCTGAAGCTTTCTTT. It translates to CASSVGGRVSAEAFF.

This clonotype occurred many times. This chain links TRBV6-1 with TRBJ2-7, with a tentative D call TRBD1 (7 bases). V was shortened by 10 bases and J by 3 bases, with 19 bases between the two germline ends. In germline, CDR1 is MNHNS, CDR2 SASEGT. This CDR3 comprises 14 residues. CDR3 bases: TGTGCCACCAGGGGGGAGAACAGGGTCTACGAGCAGTACTTC. Amino acid sequence: CATRGENRVYEQYF.

Notes on this clonotype: Germline is not matched at one junction end, which may reflect a read error. The V call is TRBV12-3 or TRBV12-4, the J call TRBJ2-1; D call uncertain. The CDR3 has 15 residues. The CDR3 is CANSLPMGEYNEQFF. The CDR3 DNA is TGTGCCAACAGTTTACCCATGGGTGAATACAATGAGCAGTTCTTC.

The rearrangement joins TRBV24-1 to TRBJ2-1; 8 bases are shared with TRBD1. The last part of the DNA fits TRBJ2-7 better; the J call may be wrong. Germline V CDR1 and CDR2: KGHDR, SFDVKD. The CDR3 spans 15 residues. The CDR3 DNA reads TGTGCCACCAGTGGTACAGGGGGTTCCTACAATGAGCAGTACTTC. Translation gives CATSGTGGSYNEQYF.

The rearrangement uses TRBV7-6 and TRBJ2-7; no firm D call. Germline V gene lookup returns CDR1 SGHVS and CDR2 FNYEAQ. CDR3 length: 15 residues. The V end lost 5 bases, the J end lost 5 bases, and 19 bases lay between the germline ends. CDR3 loop: CASSPLSGNLNEQYF. As DNA, the CDR3 is TGTGCCAGCAGCCCCCTGAGTGGGAACCTGAACGAGCAGTACTTC.

This clonotype was counted many times. The chain recombines TRBV28 with TRBJ2-1; 8 nucleotides align to TRBD2. Germline CDR1 and CDR2: MDHEN and SYDVKM. The CDR3 is 15 residues long. Unmatched junction bases numbered 7, after V lost 6 bases and J lost 3 bases. CDR3 DNA: TGTGCCAGCAGCGCTGCGGGGGGCCGCTACAATGAGCAGTTCTTC. Amino acid sequence: CASSAAGGRYNEQFF.

The chain joins TRBV18 to TRBJ2-5, with D hard to call. Looked up from germline, CDR1 is KGHSH and CDR2 is LQKENI. The CDR3 has 12 amino acids. V lost 6 bases, J lost 5 bases, and 10 bases lay in between. CDR3 bases: TGTGCCAGCTCCCGACTGAAGGAGACCCAGTACTTC. Amino acid sequence: CASSRLKETQYF.

This clonotype was seen only a few times. A much larger clone is a single base away; this may be a read error. The genes are TRBV6-1 and TRBJ2-3, with 12 bases identical to TRBD2. Germline V gives CDR1 MNHNS, CDR2 SASEGT. V trimming: 10 bases; J trimming: 3 bases; junction bases outside the gene matches: 14. CDR3 length: 17 residues. DNA for the CDR3: TGTGCCAACAGATCAGGACTAGCGGGGAGGGGGACAGATACGCAGTATTTT. The encoded protein is CANRSGLAGRGTDTQYF.